This TCR beta chain was sequenced for a study of vaccination and CD4 T cells after COVID-19. As for the study in general: SARS-CoV-2, HCoV-NL63, HCoV-OC43 and HCoV-229E supplied the overlapping spike peptides used to stimulate cells. Findings and limits, study-wide: Median SARS-CoV-2-reactive clonotype numbers went from approximately 23 to 38; this increase was not significant. Spike mono-reactive status applied to 304 of 307 vaccine-specific clones in convalescent patients.

Scientists ran DNA taken from cultured CD4+ T cells through the Oncomine TCR Beta short-read assay for sequencing. Investigators obtained genomic DNA by extraction from cultured CD4+ T cells. TCRdb reanalysed the PCR reads using MiXCR and keeps one entry per CDR3 protein. The data contain under 15,000 distinct CDR3 sequences, 40% to 45% of them singletons. Treatment: approximately 9-day PBMC culture with coronavirus spike peptide pools or control peptides (ViraFEST assay). This clonotype was seen only a few times. Its antigen remains unknown. The V gene lost 2 bases and the J gene lost 0 bases, with 8 bases spanning the gap. The CDR3 length is 15 residues. CDR1 is MNHEY, CDR2 SVGAGI, per germline.

The chain recombines TRBV6-5 with TRBJ1-5; D is undetermined. The sequenced sample consisted of CD4+ T cells from blood, cultured in vitro. This receptor was identified in a human donor who had recovered from COVID-19. As DNA, the CDR3 is TGTGCCAGCAGTTACGATCAGTATAGCAATCAGCCCCAGCATTTT. Translation: CASSYDQYSNQPQHF.